This T cell receptor (beta chain) is from a study of blood T cell repertoires in COVID-19. Study information: Samples of COVID-19 (acute and convalescent) were obtained from the United States, Italy and Spain.

This CDR3 spans 15 amino acids. Trimming removed 2 bases at V and 0 bases at J, with 10 bases between. Germline CDR1 reads KGHSH; CDR2 reads LQKENI. In the authors' methods: Using reference gene primer amplification, nucleated cell counts were estimated. This table comes from immunoSEQ multiplex PCR, and its TCRdb copy is limited to in-frame clones, with some not included. V, J and clone size derive from that table, while D and trimming were established from the DNA sequence. Here the sample spans more than 95,000 clones, less than 85% being singletons. Specimen: peripheral blood. This chain joins TRBV18 and TRBJ1-1; D gene ambiguous. The receptor was derived from a young man with acute or convalescent COVID-19. CDR3 region: CASSPLGTVNTEAFF. In DNA form, the CDR3 reads TGTGCCAGCTCACCATTGGGCACAGTGAACACTGAAGCTTTCTTT.